Sequencing of this T cell receptor beta chain was carried out in a study of blood T cell repertoires in COVID-19. Germline assignment: CDR1 KGHSH and CDR2 LQKENI. The CDR3 sequence is 15 residues long. With 3 bases clipped from V and 4 bases from J, the junction kept 8 bases outside the gene matches. The assay was immunoSEQ multiplex PCR, and TCRdb's table has in-frame clones only and misses some. The table has roughly 32,000 clones, 87% seen once. The sequenced sample was peripheral blood. This clonotype was sampled from a middle-aged man with active or convalescent COVID-19. The chain couples TRBV18 to TRBJ2-7, with 8 bases identical to TRBD1. The CDR3 DNA is TGTGCCAGCTCACCGGACAGGGTTTTCCCTTACGAGCAGTACTTC. Protein sequence: CASSPDRVFPYEQYF.